What follows is one TCR beta chain and its context. Clones were sequenced by immunoSEQ multiplex PCR, and TCRdb holds only the in-frame ones, with some missing. The table has 130,000 to 150,000 clones, approximately 80% seen once; the top ten hold around 6.2%. These data originate in a study of blood T cell repertoires in COVID-19. The V gene's germline CDR1 is MNHEY and CDR2 SMNVEV (reference sequence). Trimming shortened V by 5 bases and J by 3 bases, and 13 bases separated the two germline ends. CDR3 length equals 15 residues. The chain carries TRBV27 and TRBJ2-2; D is possibly TRBD1 (5 bases). The TCR sequence derives from a woman between 40 and 50 years old who had recovered from COVID-19. Sequencing input: PBMCs or T cells enriched from blood (not recorded which). The CDR3 region is CASSPRGWDTGELFF. The CDR3 nucleotides are TGTGCCAGCAGTCCAAGGGGTTGGGACACCGGGGAGCTGTTTTTT.